Here is one T cell receptor (beta chain) with its context. This specimen comes from a study of OX40 agonist ivuxolimab in advanced cancers. Study in general: Prior anti-PD-1, anti-PD-L1 or anti-CTLA-4 therapy was allowed; approximately 40% had some. One hepatocellular carcinoma and two cutaneous melanoma patients partially responded.

With V trimmed by 5 bases and J by 4 bases, 10 bases remained unmatched. This CDR3 has 16 amino acids. Germline CDR1 and CDR2: PRHDT and FYEKMQ (reference sequence). Data came from immunoSEQ multiplex PCR; TCRdb stores just in-frame clones and leaves some out. Of 7,000 or so clones listed, about 70% are singletons. Autoimmune disease history or systemic immunosuppression led to patients being barred. Collection of blood occurred at baseline, at cycle 4 day 1, and at cycle 7 day 1. The source is an adult with an advanced solid tumor such as melanoma, head and neck, liver or kidney cancer. Sequenced here: CD4+ or CD8+ T cells sorted from blood, sampled in a trial of the OX40 agonist ivuxolimab. The chain employs TRBV13 and TRBJ2-1, with TRBD1 matching over 8 bases. In nucleotides, the CDR3 is TGTGCCAGCAGCACCCACCGGGACAGGCCTTACAATGAGCAGTTCTTC. This encodes CASSTHRDRPYNEQFF.